Shown below are 30 T cell receptor beta chains from a single sample sequenced in a study of blood T cell repertoires in COVID-19. Assay used: immunoSEQ multiplex PCR; TCRdb lists only in-frame clones, some missing. Found here are about 370,000 clones, roughly 91% of them singletons; the top ten hold 1.7%. Sequencing was done on a sample of PBMCs or T cells enriched from blood (not recorded which). These receptors all come from a woman in her twenties or thirties who had recovered from COVID-19.

The rearrangement links TRBV6-5 to TRBJ2-1; 9 nucleotides line up with TRBD2. This CDR3 spans 16 amino acids. V dropped 0 bases and J dropped 7; count of bases not matched to a gene: 7. Germline loops: CDR1 MNHEY, CDR2 SVGAGI. The CDR3 DNA reads TGTGCCAGCAGTTACTCTGGCGGGAGGGCCGGGAATGAGCAGTTCTTC. This gives the protein CASSYSGGRAGNEQFF.

This chain links TRBV30 with TRBJ2-7; 9 nucleotides agree with TRBD1. Germline assignment: CDR1 GTSNPN and CDR2 SVGIG (reference sequence). V shed 2 bases, J shed 6 bases, and the junction held 5 bases outside the gene matches. The CDR3 covers 13 residues. The CDR3 DNA follows: TGTGCCTGGAGTCCCGGGACAGGGATCGAGCAGTACTTC. Translating gives CAWSPGTGIEQYF.

V usage is TRBV25-1 and J usage is TRBJ2-7; TRBD2 matches 12 bases. After removal of 9 bases from V and 3 bases from J, the junction contained 3 bases not matched to a gene. Germline CDR1 reads MGHDK; CDR2 reads SYGVNS. CDR3 length: 13 residues. CDR3 region: CASGLAGFYEQYF. As DNA, the CDR3 is TGTGCCAGTGGACTAGCGGGATTCTACGAGCAGTACTTC.

The chain carries TRBV6-6 and TRBJ1-2, with D maybe TRBD1 (5 bases). Germline V gene lookup returns CDR1 MNHNY and CDR2 SVGAGI (reference sequence). V was shortened by 4 bases and J by 7 bases, with 16 bases between the two germline ends. This CDR3 contains 14 residues. The CDR3 reads CASSSGSQRGGYTF. Written as DNA, the CDR3 is TGTGCCAGCAGTTCTGGGTCACAAAGGGGTGGCTACACCTTC.

The chain is built from TRBV3-1 (or the pseudogene TRBV3-2) and TRBJ1-1, with D possibly matching TRBD1 (6 bases). This CDR3 region has 11 residues. Looked up from germline, CDR1 is LGHDT and CDR2 is YNNKEL (reference sequence). Trimming removed 11 bases from V and 1 base from J, with 8 bases in between. This chain's CDR3 is CASQGNTEAFF. The CDR3 bases are TGTGCCTCACAGGGGAACACTGAAGCTTTCTTT.

The rearrangement uses TRBV6-2 or TRBV6-3 and TRBJ1-4, with D possibly matching TRBD1 (5 bases). V lost 5 bases to trimming and J lost 8 bases, with 15 bases between them. This CDR3 contains 14 residues. The germline V gene encodes CDR1 MNHEY and CDR2 SVGEGT. This CDR3 reads CASSTRRGGEKLFF. For the CDR3, the DNA is TGTGCCAGCAGTACCCGGAGGGGCGGAGAAAAACTGTTTTTT.

About this clone itself: A read error may produce the germline difference seen at one junction end. This chain links TRBV7-2 with TRBJ2-7; 9 bases align to TRBD2. This CDR3 is 14 amino acids long. In germline, CDR1 is SGHTA, CDR2 FQGNSA. CDR3 in amino acids: CASSPTAGGLPPSF. CDR3 bases: TGTGCCAGCAGCCCCACGGCGGGGGGGTTGCCGCCCAGCTTC.

The chain uses TRBV18 and TRBJ1-4; unclear D gene. V dropped 2 bases and J dropped 8 bases, with 12 bases sitting between them. Germline CDR1 reads KGHSH; CDR2 reads LQKENI. The CDR3 has 14 amino acids. The CDR3 here is CASSPAATREKLFF. CDR3 nucleotide sequence: TGTGCCAGCTCACCAGCGGCGACGCGGGAAAAACTGTTTTTT.

The gene calls are TRBV7-9 and TRBJ2-7, with D perhaps TRBD1 (6 bases). CDR3 length equals 14 residues. The germline V gene has CDR1 SEHNR and CDR2 FQNEAQ (reference sequence). V was pared by 7 bases and J by 2 bases, with 15 bases between. The CDR3 is CASTLAGAPYEQYF. The DNA for the CDR3 is TGTGCCAGCACCCTGGCAGGGGCCCCCTACGAGCAGTACTTC. Variable domain in full (rest from reference TRBV7-9 and TRBJ2-7): DTGVSQNPRHKITKRGQNVTFRCDPISEHNRLYWYRQTLGQGPEFLTYFQNEAQLEKSRLLSDRFSAERPKGSFSTLEIQRTEQGDSAMYLCASTLAGAPYEQYFGPGTRLTVT.

The V call is TRBV27, the J call TRBJ1-2; 7 bases are a match to TRBD1. Trimming cost V 5 bases and J 5 bases; bases outside gene matches: 11. CDR1 and CDR2 from the germline V gene are MNHEY and SMNVEV (reference sequence). There are 15 residues in the CDR3. The CDR3 sequence: CASSPRQGTWYGYTF. CDR3 in DNA: TGTGCCAGCAGTCCCCGACAGGGAACTTGGTATGGCTACACCTTC.

Concerning this clone: Other DNA sequences from this sample encode an identical CDR3 as well. This sequence joins TRBV5-1 and TRBJ2-3; D is ambiguous. CDR3 length: 11 residues. CDR1 and CDR2 (germline): SGHRS, YFSETQ. The V end lost 2 bases, the J end lost 6 bases, and 4 bases lay between the germline ends. CDR3 in amino acids: CASSLSDTQYF. CDR3 in DNA: TGCGCCAGCAGCTTAAGCGATACGCAGTATTTT.

The chain is built from TRBV5-6 and TRBJ1-2; possibly TRBD1 for D (6 bases). Trimming cost V 3 bases and J 3 bases, with 15 bases left between them. The germline V gene encodes CDR1 SGHDT and CDR2 YYEEEE. CDR3 size: 15 residues. The DNA of the CDR3 is TGTGCCAGCAGCTCGGACAGTCTTCGGGACTATGGCTACACCTTC. Protein: CASSSDSLRDYGYTF.

CDR3 bases: TGTGCCAGCAGTGCGGGACAGACCTACGAGCAGTACTTC. This codes for CASSAGQTYEQYF. The rearrangement links TRBV27 to TRBJ2-7, with D tentatively TRBD1 (7 bases). Trimming stripped 5 bases from V and 2 bases from J, with 10 bases between. Germline V CDR1 and CDR2: MNHEY, SMNVEV (reference sequence). This CDR3 region has 13 residues.

The genes are TRBV10-2 and TRBJ1-1; a possible D gene is TRBD1 (5 bases). V was pared by 6 bases and J by 2 bases, with 22 bases between. The CDR3 loop spans 17 amino acids. Germline CDR1 and CDR2: WSHSY and SAAADI. CDR3 in DNA: TGCGCCAGCAGGTCTACCAAGCAGGGTTCTAAAAACACTGAAGCTTTCTTT. Its translation: CASRSTKQGSKNTEAFF.

The chain carries TRBV18 and TRBJ1-1, with TRBD1 matching 10 bases. Looked up from germline, CDR1 is KGHSH and CDR2 is LQKENI. The V gene end was trimmed by 2 bases and the J gene end by 0 bases; junction bases not matched to a gene: 6. The CDR3 sequence is 17 residues long. CDR3 amino acids: CASSPFEDRGVNTEAFF. The CDR3 coding sequence is TGTGCCAGCTCACCATTTGAGGACAGGGGGGTGAACACTGAAGCTTTCTTT.

The V and J genes are TRBV2 and TRBJ2-1; D gene ambiguous. Germline V lookup: CDR1 SNHLY, CDR2 FYNNEI. Trimming cost V 6 bases and J 6 bases, with 6 bases left between them. The CDR3 spans 11 residues. The CDR3 loop reads CASSPGNEQFF. CDR3 bases: TGTGCCAGCAGCCCCGGCAATGAGCAGTTCTTC.

The rearrangement joins TRBV10-3 to TRBJ2-7, with D possibly being TRBD2 (6 bases). Germline V CDR1 and CDR2: ENHRY, SYGVKD. This CDR3 spans 15 amino acids. V was pared by 0 bases and J by 0 bases, with 9 bases between. The CDR3 spells CAISESKRASYEQYF. The CDR3 DNA sequence: TGTGCCATCAGTGAGTCAAAGCGGGCCTCCTACGAGCAGTACTTC.

The CDR3 region is CASSVGGFGNTIYF. The CDR3 DNA follows: TGTGCCAGCAGTGTAGGAGGGTTCGGAAACACCATATATTTT. The chain employs TRBV2 and TRBJ1-3; D is uncertain. The CDR3 extends over 14 amino acids. Germline loops: CDR1 SNHLY, CDR2 FYNNEI. The V end lost 4 bases, the J end lost 4 bases, and 11 bases lay between the germline ends.

The chain is built from TRBV6-2 or TRBV6-3 and TRBJ2-1; D ambiguous. In germline, CDR1 is MNHEY, CDR2 SVGEGT. CDR3 size: 15 residues. Trimming took 0 bases from V and 7 from J, leaving 13 bases between them. The chain's CDR3 is CASSYSVAWQNEQFF. The DNA for the CDR3 is TGTGCCAGCAGTTACTCCGTTGCCTGGCAGAATGAGCAGTTCTTC.

This rearrangement joins TRBV11-2 to TRBJ1-1, with D perhaps TRBD1 (6 bases). V was shortened by 5 bases and J by 3 bases, with 10 bases between the two germline ends. Germline V gene sequence: CDR1 SGHAT, CDR2 FQNNGV. The CDR3 contains 13 residues. The CDR3 sequence: CASSNQGYTEAFF. The CDR3 nucleotides are TGTGCCAGCAGCAACCAGGGGTACACTGAAGCTTTCTTT.

This clone was seen once. The chain recombines TRBV7-6 with TRBJ1-5; TRBD1 matches 12 bases. The CDR3 has 15 residues. The germline V gene encodes CDR1 SGHVS and CDR2 FNYEAQ. The J segment lost 4 bases and the V segment lost 5 bases, leaving 3 bases of the junction unmatched. This chain's CDR3 is CASSRDRGRNQPQHF. For the CDR3, the DNA is TGTGCCAGCAGCCGGGACAGGGGGCGGAATCAGCCCCAGCATTTT.

The rearrangement uses TRBV30 and TRBJ1-4; 7 nucleotides agree with TRBD1. Trimming at V came to 2 bases and at J to 8 bases, leaving 11 bases not matched to a gene. The CDR3 covers 15 residues. Looked up from germline, CDR1 is GTSNPN and CDR2 is SVGIG (reference sequence). The CDR3: CAWSTRDSRAEKLFF. The CDR3 DNA is TGTGCCTGGAGTACGCGGGACAGCCGGGCGGAAAAACTGTTTTTT. Complete variable domain (other parts from reference TRBV30 and TRBJ1-4): SQTIHQWPATLVQPVGSPLSLECTVEGTSNPNLYWYRQAAGRGLQLLFYSVGIGQISSEVPQNLSASRPQDRQFILSSKKLLLSDSGFYLCAWSTRDSRAEKLFFGSGTQLSVL.

The V gene is TRBV5-1, the J gene TRBJ2-1; D not resolved. The germline V and J ends were trimmed by 0 bases and 2 bases, with 9 bases remaining between them. CDR3 length equals 15 residues. CDR1 is SGHRS and CDR2 is YFSETQ in the germline V gene. This CDR3 is CASSLETAAYNEQFF. The DNA for the CDR3 is TGCGCCAGCAGCTTGGAGACGGCGGCCTACAATGAGCAGTTCTTC.

The V call is TRBV6-5, the J call TRBJ1-4; D may be TRBD1 (6 bases). With 0 bases removed from V and 7 bases from J, the gap between germline ends came to 12 bases. The CDR3 consists of 15 residues. Germline V gives CDR1 MNHEY, CDR2 SVGAGI. CDR3 coding DNA: TGTGCCAGCAGTTACTCCCGCGGGGGCCGTGAAAAACTGTTTTTT. Translation gives CASSYSRGGREKLFF.

The chain combines TRBV2 with TRBJ2-4, with 8 bases identical to TRBD1. The germline CDR1 and CDR2 sequences are SNHLY and FYNNEI. CDR3 length equals 14 residues. Unmatched junction bases numbered 1, after V lost 5 bases and J lost 1 base. The CDR3 is CASSRDRAKNIQYF. For the CDR3, the DNA is TGTGCCAGCAGTCGGGACAGGGCCAAAAACATTCAGTACTTC.

This clone was seen a handful of times. The genes are TRBV18 and TRBJ2-7; D is perhaps TRBD2 (5 bases). Trimming stripped 0 bases from V and 4 bases from J, with 16 bases between. The CDR3 contains 16 residues. Germline values: CDR1 KGHSH, CDR2 LQKENI. DNA of the CDR3: TGTGCCAGCTCACCACCGTTCGGGGTAGGAACGTACGAGCAGTACTTC. This encodes CASSPPFGVGTYEQYF.

The chain has TRBV6-5 and TRBJ1-2, with TRBD1 matching over 10 bases. Germline V gene sequence: CDR1 MNHEY, CDR2 SVGAGI. There are 15 residues in the CDR3. With 5 bases clipped from V and 4 bases from J, the junction kept 7 bases outside the gene matches. In DNA form, the CDR3 reads TGTGCCAGCAGTCGAGACAGGGGGCATGGCTATGGCTACACCTTC. It translates to CASSRDRGHGYGYTF.

The rearrangement links TRBV6-6 to TRBJ1-2; the match to TRBD1 covers 11 bases. Unmatched junction bases numbered 7, after V lost 5 bases and J lost 8 bases. The CDR3 is 14 amino acids. Germline CDR1 MNHNY, CDR2 SVGAGI (reference sequence). The CDR3 coding sequence is TGTGCCAGCAGTGTTGGGGACAGGGGGTACGGCTACACCTTC. This codes for CASSVGDRGYGYTF.

This chain uses TRBV9 with TRBJ1-2; D remains ambiguous. There are 16 residues in the CDR3. V was shortened by 0 bases and J by 8 bases, with 20 bases between the two germline ends. CDR1 is SGDLS, CDR2 YYNGEE, per germline. The DNA of the CDR3 is TGTGCCAGCAGCGTAGACCCCCGGGGAGGTAACAGCGGCTACACCTTC. It is translated as CASSVDPRGGNSGYTF.

The rearrangement joins TRBV28 to TRBJ1-1, with D unclear. The CDR3 consists of 10 residues. Germline V gene data show CDR1 as MDHEN and CDR2 as SYDVKM. Trimming took 6 bases from V and 10 from J, leaving 9 bases between them. CDR3 loop: CASRHGVAFF. The CDR3 DNA sequence: TGTGCCAGCAGGCACGGGGTAGCTTTCTTT.